This T cell receptor beta chain was captured in a study of T cell repertoires in cytomegalovirus infection. Germline loops: CDR1 LGHNA, CDR2 YSLEER. The CDR3 extends over 16 amino acids. The V end was cut by 0 bases, the J end by 5 bases, with 16 bases between. There are a few counts of this clonotype. TCRdb re-called the reads through MiXCR, storing one row per CDR3 protein. The data contain about 490,000 distinct CDR3 sequences, more than 25% of them singletons. The V and J genes are TRBV4-3 and TRBJ2-5; D might be TRBD2 (7 bases). The receptor's source is a human donor in good health (CMV status not recorded). Some clones in this sample may be carry-over from other donors' samples. Specimen: PBMCs. CDR3 nucleotides: TGCGCCAGCAGCCAAGATGGAGGGGGGGAATGGGAGACCCAGTACTTC. Amino acid sequence: CASSQDGGGEWETQYF.